These 16 T cell receptor beta chains were all obtained from the same sample, sequenced in a study of blood T cells in healthy people across ages. Combining a sample-barcoded 5' primer with a J-beta primer mix, a second PCR ran for about 7 to 11 cycles. Each CDR3 protein gets one entry after TCRdb re-called the 5' RACE reads with MiXCR. The data contain 650,000 to 700,000 distinct CDR3 sequences, approximately 30% of them singletons. Material for sequencing was blood. These receptors originate from a woman of 80 years or more in good health.

V is TRBV20-1 and J is TRBJ1-2; no definite D call. The CDR3 spans 15 residues. The germline V gene encodes CDR1 DFQATT and CDR2 SNEGSKA (reference sequence). The V gene lost 0 bases and the J gene lost 0 bases, with 11 bases spanning the gap. DNA of the CDR3: TGCAGTGCTAGAGATTCAAGGGCTCCTAACTATGGCTACACCTTC. Translation gives CSARDSRAPNYGYTF.

Only a few counts were recorded for this clonotype. A much larger clone differs from this one at a single base, so this may be a read error. The chain carries TRBV6-6 and TRBJ1-2; D possibly corresponds to TRBD1 (5 bases). Germline CDR1 and CDR2: MNHNY and SVGAGI (reference sequence). V was clipped by 2 bases and J by 6 bases, with 10 bases between them. The CDR3 extends over 13 amino acids. CDR3 sequence: CASSYLDSHGYTF. In nucleotides, the CDR3 is TGTGCCAGCAGTTACCTCGACAGTCATGGCTACACCTTC.

The CDR3 sequence: CASSLEFTGLNYGYTF. The CDR3 region has the DNA TGTGCCAGCAGCTTAGAATTTACGGGGCTTAACTATGGCTACACCTTC. The rearrangement joins TRBV7-2 to TRBJ1-2; possible D gene TRBD1, 5 bases. V gave up 1 base and J gave up 1 base, with 13 bases separating them. Germline lookup yields CDR1 SGHTA and CDR2 FQGNSA. The CDR3 runs 16 residues.

This clonotype was counted at least ten times. The chain recombines TRBV6-6 with TRBJ2-7, with a possible D match to TRBD2 (5 bases). Trimming shortened V by 5 bases and J by 0 bases, and 5 bases separated the two germline ends. The germline CDR1 and CDR2 sequences are MNHNY and SVGAGI (reference sequence). This CDR3 has 12 amino acids. CDR3 loop: CASSRDSYEQYF. The CDR3 nucleotides are TGTGCCAGCAGTCGGGACTCCTACGAGCAGTACTTC.

There are many counts of this clonotype. J is TRBJ2-3 and V is TRBV24-1; D may correspond to TRBD1 or TRBD2 (5 bases each). V was trimmed by 4 bases and J by 6 bases, leaving 7 bases between them. Germline V gene sequence: CDR1 KGHDR, CDR2 SFDVKD. The CDR3 extends over 12 amino acids. The CDR3 DNA reads as TGTGCCACCAGTGAGTGGGGGGATACGCAGTATTTT. This translates into CATSEWGDTQYF.

A note on this clonotype: Since a much larger clone is just one base distant, this may be a read error. This rearrangement joins TRBV7-6 to TRBJ2-1; 13 bases align to TRBD2. The DNA end favors TRBJ2-7, so the J call may be wrong. CDR1 SGHVS and CDR2 FNYEAQ come from the germline V gene. The CDR3 loop spans 18 amino acids. CDR3 DNA: TGTGCCAGCAGCAGGACTAGCGGGGGCCCTACCTCCTACAATGAGCAGTACTTC. This translates into CASSRTSGGPTSYNEQYF.

Worth noting for this clonotype: A much larger clone differs from this one at a single base, so this may be a read error. The chain carries TRBV7-2 and TRBJ2-3; 10 positions agree with TRBD2. V shed 2 bases and J 2 bases; nucleotides not matched to a gene: 13. Germline loops: CDR1 SGHTA, CDR2 FQGNSA. The length of the CDR3 is 19 residues. For the CDR3, the DNA is TGTGCCAGCAGCTTAATTAGCGGGGGGATGAGGTCGGCCACAGATACGCAGTATTTT. Translated: CASSLISGGMRSATDTQYF.

This clonotype came up once. This chain uses TRBV2 with TRBJ2-5; the match to TRBD1 covers 8 bases. In germline, CDR1 is SNHLY, CDR2 FYNNEI. The CDR3 is 15 residues long. Trimming at V came to 6 bases and at J to 11 bases, leaving 17 bases not matched to a gene. CDR3 protein: CASRGDRGVSYKQYF. The DNA for the CDR3 is TGTGCCAGCAGGGGCGACAGGGGAGTTTCCTACAAGCAGTACTTC.

Details on this clonotype: A much larger clone sits a single nucleotide away, making a read error possible. The chain carries TRBV28 and TRBJ2-7; TRBD1 agrees at 9 bases. The CDR3 totals 12 residues. V trimming: 8 bases; J trimming: 9 bases; junction bases outside the gene matches: 8. CDR1 MDHEN and CDR2 SYDVKM come from the germline V gene. CDR3 DNA sequence: TGTGCCAGCGGGACAGGGATCCACGTGCAGTACTTC. Translating gives CASGTGIHVQYF.

This clonotype was picked up a small number of times. This rearrangement joins TRBV5-5 to TRBJ2-5; tentative D call: TRBD2 (6 bases). There are 12 residues in the CDR3. Germline V lookup: CDR1 SGHKS, CDR2 YYEKEE (reference sequence). Trimming took off 0 bases at V and 12 bases at J, with 12 bases between the two ends. The CDR3 coding sequence is TGTGCCAGCAGCTTGGGGGAGGTTGTGGAGTACTTC. It is translated as CASSLGEVVEYF.

The chain employs TRBV20-1 and TRBJ2-7; 10 nucleotides align to TRBD2. CDR3 length: 15 amino acids. In germline, CDR1 is DFQATT, CDR2 SNEGSKA (reference sequence). With V trimmed by 5 bases and J by 3 bases, 10 bases remained unmatched. The chain's CDR3 is CSAGATSGIRYEQYF. CDR3 bases: TGCAGTGCTGGTGCTACTAGCGGGATACGCTACGAGCAGTACTTC.

Comment on this clonotype: Because it lacks the conserved phenylalanine or tryptophan at the end, this CDR3 is likely a read error. The J gene is TRBJ1-5, the V gene TRBV2; the D gene is possibly TRBD1 (6 bases). Per germline, CDR1 SNHLY and CDR2 FYNNEI. CDR3 size: 15 residues. The CDR3 DNA reads TGTGCCAGCAGTGAAGAGACGGACAGAAATCGGCCCCAGCATTTG. This translates into CASSEETDRNRPQHL.

Ten or more counts support this clonotype. The V and J genes are TRBV24-1 and TRBJ2-1, with 7 nucleotides matching TRBD2. Trimming cost V 5 bases and J 6 bases; bases outside gene matches: 6. This CDR3 is 14 amino acids long. Germline V gene sequence: CDR1 KGHDR, CDR2 SFDVKD. The CDR3 coding sequence is TGTGCCACCAGTGCAACTAGCGCAGTCAATGAGCAGTTCTTC. Protein product: CATSATSAVNEQFF.

The chain couples TRBV20-1 to TRBJ2-1, with 7 bases lining up with TRBD2. The CDR3 covers 15 residues. The V segment lost 0 bases and the J segment 9 bases; nucleotides outside the gene matches: 11. Per the germline V gene, CDR1 is DFQATT and CDR2 is SNEGSKA (reference sequence). The CDR3 is CSARDFGGGPSEQFF. The CDR3 DNA sequence: TGCAGTGCTAGAGATTTTGGGGGAGGGCCGAGTGAGCAGTTCTTC.

This sequence joins TRBV19 and TRBJ1-1; D is ambiguous. CDR3 length: 16 amino acids. From germline, CDR1 is LNHDA and CDR2 SQIVND (reference sequence). Deletions cut 3 bases from V and 1 base from J, with 15 bases between. CDR3 nucleotides: TGTGCCAGTAGTATTGAGGACCGACGGGGGAACACTGAAGCTTTCTTT. It specifies CASSIEDRRGNTEAFF. The whole variable domain, remainder taken from reference TRBV19 and TRBJ1-1, is DGGITQSPKYLFRKEGQNVTLSCEQNLNHDAMYWYRQDPGQGLRLIYYSQIVNDFQKGDIAEGYSVSREKKESFPLTVTSAQKNPTAFYLCASSIEDRRGNTEAFFGQGTRLTVV.

This clonotype was seen only a few times. The chain carries TRBV11-2 and TRBJ2-1, with D unresolved. CDR1 is SGHAT, CDR2 FQNNGV, per germline. V lost 3 bases and J lost 2, with 8 bases in between. The CDR3 runs 14 residues. The CDR3 protein is CASSFGVPYNEQFF. The CDR3 DNA reads as TGTGCCAGCAGCTTCGGAGTCCCCTACAATGAGCAGTTCTTC.